In this sample, the clone carrying this T cell receptor beta chain is medium-sized. These data are taken from a study of blood T cell repertoires in COVID-19. The study drew participants aged roughly 18 to 89 years from roughly 25 US areas. In assigning cohorts, the study relied on participant-reported clinical history. Donors in Cohort 3 counted as recovered after two negative PCRs, clearance, or symptom resolution. Trimming removed 7 bases from V and 4 bases from J; junction bases left unmatched: 7. The length of the CDR3 is 13 residues. Germline CDR1 SQVTM, CDR2 ANQGSEA. In the source study's methods: Amplified reference gene primers provided the basis for estimating nucleated cell counts. The repertoire was sequenced with immunoSEQ multiplex PCR; TCRdb's copy has only in-frame clones and lacks some. The D gene and trimming were derived from the DNA, and the V and J assignments and clone size from that table. Among around 300,000 clones listed, around 89% were seen once.

Material for sequencing was PBMCs or T cells enriched from blood (not recorded which). The V gene is TRBV29-1, the J gene TRBJ1-5; 7 positions match TRBD1. The TCR comes from a woman in her forties or fifties who had recovered from COVID-19. CDR3 nucleotide sequence: TGCAGCGCCGGGGACAGTTTAAATCAGCCCCAGCATTTT. It translates to CSAGDSLNQPQHF.